Included here is one T cell receptor (beta chain) sequence, with context. Its antigen is as yet unknown. Sample-barcoded 5' priming and a J-beta primer mix drove a second PCR of roughly 6 to 12 cycles. TCRdb re-called the 5' RACE reads through MiXCR, storing one row per CDR3 protein. The sample has some 320,000 distinct CDR3 sequences, 25% to 30% seen once. Every sample had a minimum of 6.5 million PBMCs isolated. No fewer than 5.5 micrograms of total RNA were isolated from every sample. This sample is part of a study of blood T cells in healthy people across ages. CDR1 and CDR2 from the germline V gene are SQVTM and ANQGSEA. The CDR3 runs to 10 residues. V gave up 4 bases and J gave up 9 bases, with 7 bases separating them. Overall study results and limits: In older individuals, TCR beta diversity per million T cells was lower, falling roughly linearly with age.

This clonotype was obtained from a woman aged 70-85 years in good health. This sequence joins TRBV29-1 and TRBJ2-1, with D hard to call. The sample taken for sequencing was blood. The CDR3 nucleotides read TGCAGCGTTGGGAGCTTTGAGCAGTTCTTC. It is translated as CSVGSFEQFF.